This TCR beta chain was identified during a study of T cell responses to AZD1222 COVID-19 vaccine. Overall study results and limits: Close to half of spike-specific TCRs reportedly recognize unmutated variant regions. Vaccine-associated CD4 TCRs spanned spike, dominant at 160-218 and 743-854. The donors showed a predominance of white British ancestry and of females, with possible underestimation of clonal diversity.

This CDR3 is built from 15 residues. Looked up from germline, CDR1 is LGHDT and CDR2 is YNNKEL (reference sequence). With 1 base removed from V and 0 bases from J, the gap between germline ends came to 9 bases. This clone was detected only once. Its antigen remains unidentified. Here immunoSEQ multiplex PCR was the method, and the copy in TCRdb shows in-frame clones only, minus some. The data hold 120,000 or so clones, with over 75% observed a single time. The chain has TRBV3-1 (or the pseudogene TRBV3-2) and TRBJ1-2; D gene ambiguous. The material was peripheral blood, obtained on day 0 of MenACWY control vaccination. The TCR sequence derives from an adult in good health. CDR3 in DNA: TGTGCCAGCAGCCAAGTCCCGACCGCTAACTATGGCTACACCTTC. It codes for CASSQVPTANYGYTF.